This entry concerns a single T cell receptor beta chain. As yet, its antigen is unknown. V dropped 5 bases and J dropped 8 bases, with 6 bases sitting between them. The CDR3 loop spans 10 amino acids. Germline V gives CDR1 MNHNS, CDR2 SASEGT. Evenly divided among several immunoSEQ plates was the genomic DNA of each subset. Clones were sequenced by immunoSEQ multiplex PCR, and TCRdb holds only the in-frame ones, with some missing. Of 800,000 to 1,200,000 clones in the sample, around 78% were seen once. This entry comes from a study of shared clonotypes between healthy human individuals. Study-wide results and limits: Sharing of clonotypes among donors was expected to vary with sequencing depth. Collection of samples was limited to blood; tissue repertoires likely differ. Estimated richness values were generally larger in naive subsets than in memory subsets.

This sequence joins TRBV6-1 and TRBJ1-2; D remains ambiguous. The material sequenced was memory CD4+ T cells from PBMCs. The sample's subset: CD45RA-negative fraction. The receptor was derived from a man aged 18-30 years in good health. Some clones in this sample may be carry-over from other donors' samples. CDR3 protein: CASSRVGYTF. CDR3 DNA: TGTGCCAGCAGTAGGGTGGGCTACACCTTC.